This TCR beta chain was retrieved from a study of PD-1 blockade in mismatch repair-deficient tumors. Study-level information: Patients had approximately 13 mismatch repair-deficient cancer types and were previously treated and progressing.

Trimming shortened V by 4 bases and J by 3 bases, and 7 bases separated the two germline ends. Germline CDR1 and CDR2: MGHDK and SYGVNS. The CDR3 loop spans 12 amino acids. The time point here: 10-day in vitro stimulation with candidate neoantigen peptide 3. Every patient had mismatch repair deficiency by PCR or immunohistochemistry. On this clone: Its antigen is unidentified.

Method: immunoSEQ multiplex PCR; TCRdb's copy keeps in-frame clones and lacks some. The table lists around 10,000 clones, 75% to 95% of them singletons. Findings of the study overall: Tumor-resident clones, often absent from pretreatment blood, expanded after pembrolizumab and then contracted.

The chain employs TRBV25-1 and TRBJ2-7; D is perhaps TRBD1 (5 bases). This receptor was obtained from an adult with mismatch repair-deficient cancer. The sample was cells cultured in vitro, taken from a patient treated with pembrolizumab. The CDR3 is CASSAQGYEQYF. CDR3 in DNA: TGTGCCAGCAGTGCTCAGGGCTACGAGCAGTACTTC.